Each of the 25 T cell receptor beta chains below was sequenced from the same sample in a study of OX40 agonist ivuxolimab in advanced cancers. The data were produced by immunoSEQ multiplex PCR, yet TCRdb's version contains in-frame clones alone and is incomplete. The table shows about 72,000 clones, with around 91% occurring only once. The starting material was CD4+ or CD8+ T cells sorted from blood, obtained in a trial of the OX40 agonist ivuxolimab. The origin of the receptors is an adult with an advanced solid tumor such as melanoma, head and neck, liver or kidney cancer.

The J gene is TRBJ1-1, the V gene TRBV30; maybe TRBD1 (6 bases). The germline gives CDR1 GTSNPN, CDR2 SVGIG (reference sequence). The CDR3 runs to 13 residues. V shed 3 bases and J shed 11 bases, with 19 bases lying between them. The CDR3 here is CAWRLGGAERAFF. CDR3 in DNA: TGTGCCTGGAGGCTGGGGGGGGCCGAGAGGGCTTTCTTT.

V usage is TRBV7-9 and J usage is TRBJ1-3; D not resolved. The CDR3 length is 13 residues. V was shortened by 5 bases and J by 7 bases, with 12 bases between the two germline ends. Germline V lookup: CDR1 SEHNR, CDR2 FQNEAQ (reference sequence). The CDR3 bases are TGTGCCAGCAGCCACCCGAGTGGGAACACCATATATTTT. Protein: CASSHPSGNTIYF. Together with reference TRBV7-9 and TRBJ1-3, the CDR3 gives the full variable domain: DTGVSQNPRHKITKRGQNVTFRCDPISEHNRLYWYRQTLGQGPEFLTYFQNEAQLEKSRLLSDRFSAERPKGSFSTLEIQRTEQGDSAMYLCASSHPSGNTIYFGEGSWLTVV.

The J gene is TRBJ2-2, the V gene TRBV19; 7 positions agree with TRBD2. V gave up 8 bases and J gave up 4 bases; unmatched junction bases: 13. In germline, CDR1 is LNHDA, CDR2 SQIVND (reference sequence). This CDR3 has 16 amino acids. The CDR3 DNA reads as TGTGCCAGTCAGGGTTGGGCGGGGGAGGTCACCGGGGAGCTGTTTTTT. Its translation: CASQGWAGEVTGELFF.

The chain couples TRBV19 to TRBJ1-3; D remains unclear. Germline CDR1 is LNHDA and CDR2 is SQIVND (reference sequence). V lost 2 bases and J 0 bases, leaving 8 bases between the germline ends. CDR3 length: 15 residues. CDR3 sequence: CASSISPVSGNTIYF. The CDR3 nucleotides are TGTGCCAGTAGTATAAGTCCTGTCTCTGGAAACACCATATATTTT.

V and J are TRBV29-1 and TRBJ2-6; D is perhaps TRBD1 (5 bases). From germline, CDR1 is SQVTM and CDR2 ANQGSEA. V dropped 3 bases and J dropped 2 bases, with 8 bases sitting between them. The CDR3 loop spans 14 amino acids. Here the CDR3 DNA reads TGCAGCGTTGACGGCAGGGCTGGGGCCAACGTCCTGACTTTC. Protein sequence: CSVDGRAGANVLTF.

V is TRBV30 and J is TRBJ2-7, with 11 bases fitting TRBD2. The J call may be incorrect, as the DNA end agrees better with TRBJ2-5. Germline V gene lookup returns CDR1 GTSNPN and CDR2 SVGIG (reference sequence). This CDR3 is 15 amino acids long. CDR3: CAWSVGLAGGETQYF. CDR3 DNA sequence: TGTGCCTGGAGTGTAGGGCTAGCGGGAGGAGAGACCCAGTACTTC.

V gene TRBV5-6 combines with J gene TRBJ2-1, with D perhaps given as TRBD1 or TRBD2 (6 bases each). Germline CDR1 is SGHDT and CDR2 is YYEEEE. The CDR3 sequence is 15 residues long. Trimming cost V 1 base and J 5 bases, with 13 bases left between them. This CDR3 reads CASSLIGGGNNEQFF. For the CDR3, the DNA is TGTGCCAGCAGCTTGATTGGAGGGGGGAACAATGAGCAGTTCTTC.

The chain has TRBV27 and TRBJ1-2; TRBD1 agrees at 7 bases. V lost 2 bases and J lost 7; bases outside the gene matches: 4. This CDR3 comprises 13 residues. CDR1 is MNHEY, CDR2 SMNVEV, per germline (reference sequence). CDR3 sequence reads: CASSLEGASGYTF. In nucleotides, the CDR3 is TGTGCCAGCAGTTTAGAGGGGGCAAGTGGCTACACCTTC.

This clone has just a few counts. V gene TRBV7-8 combines with J gene TRBJ1-2, with D perhaps matching TRBD1 (5 bases). From germline, CDR1 is SGHVS and CDR2 FQNEAQ. The CDR3 is 16 residues long. Trimming took off 0 bases at V and 4 bases at J, with 15 bases between the two ends. The CDR3 nucleotides read TGTGCCAGCAGCTTAGCCGATGCAGGGTACGGCTATGGCTACACCTTC. This gives the protein CASSLADAGYGYGYTF.

The chain employs TRBV5-1 and TRBJ1-1, with D tentatively TRBD1 (5 bases). CDR3 length: 12 residues. The germline V gene encodes CDR1 SGHRS and CDR2 YFSETQ. V was pared by 4 bases and J by 5 bases, with 9 bases between. The CDR3 loop reads CASSPGGTEAFF. CDR3 in DNA: TGCGCCAGCAGCCCGGGGGGTACTGAAGCTTTCTTT.

This clone appeared once. This chain uses TRBV7-9 with TRBJ2-7; a weak D match, TRBD1 (6 bases). Germline values: CDR1 SEHNR, CDR2 FQNEAQ (reference sequence). The CDR3 spans 15 residues. Trimming removed 3 bases from V and 2 bases from J, with 14 bases in between. The CDR3 DNA is TGTGCCAGCAGCTTTGGGGGCGGGCCCACCTACGAGCAGTACTTC. Translation: CASSFGGGPTYEQYF.

CDR3 in DNA: TGTGCCAGCAGTTCCCCCCCAAGGGTGGATGAAAAACTGTTTTTT. Its protein product is CASSSPPRVDEKLFF. This chain connects TRBV28 to TRBJ1-4; D is undetermined. The CDR3 covers 15 residues. V gave up 4 bases and J gave up 6 bases, with 15 bases separating them. Germline-derived CDR1 and CDR2 are MDHEN and SYDVKM. Together with reference TRBV28 and TRBJ1-4, the CDR3 gives the full variable domain: DVKVTQSSRYLVKRTGEKVFLECVQDMDHENMFWYRQDPGLGLRLIYFSYDVKMKEKGDIPEGYSVSREKKERFSLILESASTNQTSMYLCASSSPPRVDEKLFFGSGTQLSVL.

V gene TRBV7-2 combines with J gene TRBJ1-2; D uncertain. The CDR3 spans 16 residues. The V and J ends lost 1 base and 3 bases respectively, with 15 bases between them. CDR1 and CDR2 from the germline V gene are SGHTA and FQGNSA. The CDR3 region has the DNA TGTGCCAGCAGCTTAGGGGGAGGGAAGAAGCACTATGGCTACACCTTC. Translated, it gives CASSLGGGKKHYGYTF.

J is TRBJ2-2 and V is TRBV11-1, with 9 bases lining up with TRBD2. The CDR3 sequence is 16 residues long. V lost 3 bases and J lost 4; bases outside the gene matches: 6. Germline CDR1 is SGHAT and CDR2 is FQDESV (reference sequence). In DNA, the CDR3 is TGTGCCAGCAGCTTTCCGCGGGAGGGTTTCACCGGGGAGCTGTTTTTT. It specifies CASSFPREGFTGELFF.

J is TRBJ2-2 and V is TRBV9, with D unresolved. The germline CDR1 and CDR2 sequences are SGDLS and YYNGEE. With 4 bases removed from V and 10 bases from J, the gap between germline ends came to 8 bases. This CDR3 has 11 residues. The CDR3 bases are TGTGCCAGCAGCTCCGAGTCGGAGCTGTTTTTT. Its translation: CASSSESELFF. Drawing the rest from reference TRBV9 and TRBJ2-2, the complete variable domain is DSGVTQTPKHLITATGQRVTLRCSPRSGDLSVYWYQQSLDQGLQFLIQYYNGEERAKGNILERFSAQQFPDLHSELNLSSLELGDSALYFCASSSESELFFGEGSRLTVL.

This chain links TRBV28 with TRBJ1-5, with 10 bases aligning to TRBD1. Trimming cost V 3 bases and J 4 bases; bases outside gene matches: 3. This CDR3 is built from 15 residues. From germline, CDR1 is MDHEN and CDR2 SYDVKM. The CDR3 here is CASSFSDRGNQPQHF. Here the CDR3 DNA reads TGTGCCAGCAGTTTCTCGGACAGGGGGAATCAGCCCCAGCATTTT. The full variable domain, in which reference TRBV28 and TRBJ1-5 provide the parts outside the CDR3, is DVKVTQSSRYLVKRTGEKVFLECVQDMDHENMFWYRQDPGLGLRLIYFSYDVKMKEKGDIPEGYSVSREKKERFSLILESASTNQTSMYLCASSFSDRGNQPQHFGDGTRLSIL.

This chain links TRBV2 with TRBJ1-3; D unclear. CDR3 size: 14 residues. V lost 7 bases, J lost 0 bases, and 10 bases lay in between. CDR1 is SNHLY and CDR2 is FYNNEI in the germline V gene. The chain's CDR3 is CASIMGDSGNTIYF. The CDR3 nucleotides are TGTGCCAGCATTATGGGAGACTCTGGAAACACCATATATTTT.

The chain's CDR3 is CASSTQSTNQPQHF. DNA of the CDR3: TGTGCCAGCTCAACCCAGAGTACCAATCAGCCCCAGCATTTT. V gene TRBV18 combines with J gene TRBJ1-5; no clear D. V was clipped by 5 bases and J by 3 bases, with 11 bases between them. CDR1 and CDR2 from the germline V gene are KGHSH and LQKENI. The CDR3 length is 14 residues.

The J gene is TRBJ2-5, the V gene TRBV19; 10 bases fit TRBD2. Losses at the gene ends were 6 bases for V and 3 bases for J; bases not matched to a gene: 7. The CDR3 length is 15 residues. Germline assignment: CDR1 LNHDA and CDR2 SQIVND (reference sequence). This CDR3 is CASSPASGGEETQYF. The CDR3 DNA reads as TGTGCCAGTAGCCCGGCTAGCGGGGGTGAAGAGACCCAGTACTTC.

This rearrangement joins TRBV6-1 to TRBJ1-1; no clear D gene. This CDR3 region has 12 residues. From germline, CDR1 is MNHNS and CDR2 SASEGT. Trimming stripped 3 bases from V and 1 base from J, with 3 bases between. The CDR3 DNA reads as TGTGCCAGCAGTGAGTCGAACACTGAAGCTTTCTTT. Its translation is CASSESNTEAFF.

The rearrangement uses TRBV18 and TRBJ2-5; 10 bases are shared with TRBD2. The V gene's germline CDR1 is KGHSH and CDR2 LQKENI. The J segment lost 5 bases and the V segment lost 3 bases, leaving 0 bases of the junction unmatched. This CDR3 has 13 residues. DNA for the CDR3: TGTGCCAGCTCACCGGGACTAGCGGAGACCCAGTACTTC. Its translation: CASSPGLAETQYF.

The J gene is TRBJ2-5, the V gene TRBV15; 15 positions match TRBD2. The ends lost 0 bases at V and 5 bases at J; junction bases unmatched: 4. The CDR3 contains 17 residues. Per the germline V gene, CDR1 is LNHNV and CDR2 is YYDKDF (reference sequence). CDR3 nucleotides: TGTGCCACCAGCAGAGAGGGGGGGACTAGCGGGAGGGAGACCCAGTACTTC. Translated: CATSREGGTSGRETQYF.

The chain joins TRBV19 to TRBJ1-1; TRBD1 aligns across 8 bases. Trimming took 6 bases from V and 1 from J; bases not matched to a gene: 1. CDR3 length: 13 residues. The germline V gene has CDR1 LNHDA and CDR2 SQIVND (reference sequence). This chain's CDR3 is CASRGTGNTEAFF. The CDR3 DNA reads TGTGCCAGTAGGGGGACAGGGAACACTGAAGCTTTCTTT.

The chain couples TRBV11-2 to TRBJ1-4; 10 bases are shared with TRBD1. Germline values: CDR1 SGHAT, CDR2 FQNNGV. Losses at the gene ends were 6 bases for V and 3 bases for J; bases not matched to a gene: 4. The CDR3 length is 15 residues. The CDR3 protein is CASRPGQGPNEKLFF. As DNA, the CDR3 is TGTGCCAGCAGGCCGGGACAGGGGCCTAATGAAAAACTGTTTTTT.

This rearrangement joins TRBV7-8 to TRBJ2-1; a weak D match, TRBD2 (6 bases). The CDR3 runs 14 residues. Trimming took 6 bases from V and 7 from J, leaving 16 bases between them. The germline CDR1 and CDR2 sequences are SGHVS and FQNEAQ. The CDR3 DNA sequence: TGTGCCAGCAGTTTTACCGGGACTCGGAATGAGCAGTTCTTC. Translating it yields CASSFTGTRNEQFF.